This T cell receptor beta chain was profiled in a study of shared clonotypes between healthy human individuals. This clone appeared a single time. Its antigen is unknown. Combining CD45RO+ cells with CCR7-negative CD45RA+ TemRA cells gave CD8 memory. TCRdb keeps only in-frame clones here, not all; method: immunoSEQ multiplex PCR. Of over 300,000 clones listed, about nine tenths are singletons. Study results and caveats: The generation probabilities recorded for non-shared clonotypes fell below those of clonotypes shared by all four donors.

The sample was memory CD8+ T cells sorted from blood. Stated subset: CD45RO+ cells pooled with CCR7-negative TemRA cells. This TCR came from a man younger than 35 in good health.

Written as DNA, the CDR3 is TGTGCCAGCAGCTTAGAGAGTCGACTGAACACTGAAGCTTTCTTT. It codes for CASSLESRLNTEAFF. The chain has TRBV11-2 and TRBJ1-1; D gene uncertain. V dropped 0 bases and J dropped 0 bases, with 8 bases sitting between them. Germline V gene data show CDR1 as SGHAT and CDR2 as FQNNGV. The CDR3 loop spans 15 amino acids.